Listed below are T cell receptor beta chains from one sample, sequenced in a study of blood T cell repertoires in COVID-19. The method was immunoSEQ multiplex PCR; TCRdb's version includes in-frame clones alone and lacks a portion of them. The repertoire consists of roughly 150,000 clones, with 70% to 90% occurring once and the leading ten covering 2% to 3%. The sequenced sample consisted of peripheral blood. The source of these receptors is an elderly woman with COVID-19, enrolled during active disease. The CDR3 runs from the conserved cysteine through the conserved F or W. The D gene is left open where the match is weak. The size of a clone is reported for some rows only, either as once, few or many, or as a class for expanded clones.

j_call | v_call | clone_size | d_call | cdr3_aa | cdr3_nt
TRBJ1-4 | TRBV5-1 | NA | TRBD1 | CASRTGVTTNEKLFF | TGCGCCAGCAGAACAGGGGTGACAACTAATGAAAAACTGTTTTTT
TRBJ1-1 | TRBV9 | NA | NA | CASSDTGLKAFF | TGTGCCAGCAGCGACACAGGGTTGAAAGCTTTCTTT
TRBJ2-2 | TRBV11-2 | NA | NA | CASSLVFTGGNTGELFF | TGTGCCAGCAGCTTAGTATTCACCGGGGGGAACACCGGGGAGCTGTTTTTT
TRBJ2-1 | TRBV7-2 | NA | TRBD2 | CASSISGKHNEQFF | TGTGCCAGCAGCATTAGCGGGAAACACAATGAGCAGTTCTTC
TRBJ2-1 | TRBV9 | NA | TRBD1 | CASSVGQGEFNEQFF | TGTGCCAGCAGCGTAGGACAGGGAGAGTTCAATGAGCAGTTCTTC
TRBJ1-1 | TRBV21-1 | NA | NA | CASSKRGRGRCTEAFF | TGTGCCAGCAGCAAAAGAGGTCGAGGGAGGTGCACTGAAGCTTTCTTT
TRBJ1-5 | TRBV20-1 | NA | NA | CSASKQAGNQPQHF | TGCAGTGCTAGTAAACAGGCCGGCAATCAGCCCCAGCATTTT
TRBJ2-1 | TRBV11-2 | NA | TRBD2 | CASSLGLATINEQFF | TGTGCCAGCAGCTTAGGACTAGCCACCATCAATGAGCAGTTCTTC
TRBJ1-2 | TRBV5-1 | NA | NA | CASNLRAGNYGYTF | TGCGCCAGCAACCTGCGGGCGGGGAACTATGGCTACACCTTC
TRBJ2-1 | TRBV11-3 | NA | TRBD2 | CASSLGGLAGGPVEQFF | TGTGCCAGCAGCTTAGGGGGACTAGCGGGAGGGCCGGTTGAGCAGTTCTTC
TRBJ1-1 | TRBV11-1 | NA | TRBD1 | CASSAKDRRNTEAFF | TGTGCCAGCAGCGCGAAGGACAGGAGGAACACTGAAGCTTTCTTT
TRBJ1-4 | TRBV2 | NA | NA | CASSDRGLLNEKLFF | TGTGCCAGCAGTGACAGGGGCCTCCTTAATGAAAAACTGTTTTTT
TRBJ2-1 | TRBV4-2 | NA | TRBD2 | CASSQEPSGRTGEQFF | TGTGCCAGCAGCCAAGAGCCCAGCGGGAGAACGGGTGAGCAGTTCTTC
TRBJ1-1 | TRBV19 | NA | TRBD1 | CASRQGAHTEAFF | TGTGCCAGCCGACAGGGGGCTCACACTGAAGCTTTCTTT
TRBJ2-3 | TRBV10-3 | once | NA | CAITEFIKGELDTDTQYF | TGTGCCATCACTGAATTTATTAAGGGAGAGTTGGACACAGATACGCAGTATTTT
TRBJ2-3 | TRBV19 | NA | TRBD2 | CASSSGLARTDTQYF | TGTGCCAGTAGTAGCGGACTAGCGAGGACAGATACGCAGTATTTT
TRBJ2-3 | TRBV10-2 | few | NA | CASSQSDTQYF | TGCGCCAGCAGTCAATCAGATACGCAGTATTTT
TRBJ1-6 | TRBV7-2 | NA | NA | CASRVGSYNSPLHF | TGTGCCAGCAGAGTCGGCTCCTATAATTCACCCCTCCACTTT
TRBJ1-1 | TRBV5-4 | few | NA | CASSLGGLFGQNTEAFF | TGTGCCAGCAGCTTGGGGGGGCTATTCGGCCAGAACACTGAAGCTTTCTTT
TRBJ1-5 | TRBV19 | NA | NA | CASSIEGSNQPQHF | TGTGCCAGTAGTATAGAGGGCAGCAATCAGCCCCAGCATTTT
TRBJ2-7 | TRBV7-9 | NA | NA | CASSSGAYEQYF | TGTGCCAGCAGCTCGGGGGCCTACGAGCAGTACTTC
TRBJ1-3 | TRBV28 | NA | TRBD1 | CASSFAGGLTGNTIYF | TGTGCCAGCAGTTTCGCAGGGGGGCTTACTGGAAACACCATATATTTT
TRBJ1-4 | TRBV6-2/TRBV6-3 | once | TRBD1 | CASSTSTGDRNEKLFF | TGTGCCAGCAGTACCTCCACAGGGGACAGAAATGAAAAACTGTTTTTT
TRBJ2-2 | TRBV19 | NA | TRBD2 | CASSSRGGDTGELFF | TGTGCCAGTAGTTCCCGGGGAGGGGACACCGGGGAGCTGTTTTTT
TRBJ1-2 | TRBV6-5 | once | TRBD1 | CASSYTEGTETYGYTF | TGTGCCAGCAGTTACACGGAAGGGACAGAGACGTATGGCTACACCTTC
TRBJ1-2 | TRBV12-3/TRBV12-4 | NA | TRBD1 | CASSSTGGGGYTF | TGTGCCAGCAGCTCCACAGGGGGCGGTGGCTACACCTTC
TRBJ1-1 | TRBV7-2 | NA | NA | CASSGDRTPMFGAFF | TGTGCCAGCAGCGGAGACAGGACTCCAATGTTTGGAGCTTTCTTT
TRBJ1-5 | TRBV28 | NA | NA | CASSTRGQPQHF | TGTGCCAGCAGTACACGCGGTCAGCCCCAGCATTTT